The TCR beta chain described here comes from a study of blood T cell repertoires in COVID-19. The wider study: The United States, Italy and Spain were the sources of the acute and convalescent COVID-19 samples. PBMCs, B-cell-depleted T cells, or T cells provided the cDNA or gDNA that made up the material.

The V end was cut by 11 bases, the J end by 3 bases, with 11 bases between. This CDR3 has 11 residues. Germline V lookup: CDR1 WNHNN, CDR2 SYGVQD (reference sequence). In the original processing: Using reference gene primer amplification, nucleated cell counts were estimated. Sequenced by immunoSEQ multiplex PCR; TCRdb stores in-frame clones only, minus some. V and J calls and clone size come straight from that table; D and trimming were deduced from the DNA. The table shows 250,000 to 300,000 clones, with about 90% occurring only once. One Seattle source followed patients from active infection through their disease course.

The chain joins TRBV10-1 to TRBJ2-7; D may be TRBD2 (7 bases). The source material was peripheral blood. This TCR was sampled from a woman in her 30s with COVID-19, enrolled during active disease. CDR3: CAGGAIYEQYF. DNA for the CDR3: TGCGCCGGGGGGGCGATCTACGAGCAGTACTTC.